This TCR beta chain is from a study of spatial heterogeneity in lung cancer. Study-wide context: Raw-read counts averaged over ten per unique TCR and UMI combination.

Each CDR3 protein is one row after TCRdb ran MiXCR on the 5' RACE reads. The table lists 5,200 or so distinct CDR3 sequences, roughly an eighth of them singletons. This clonotype was counted at least ten times. The antigen is unknown. Germline assignment: CDR1 SGHVS and CDR2 FQNEAQ. The ends lost 7 bases at V and 3 bases at J; junction bases unmatched: 19. The CDR3 consists of 20 residues. Described time point: sample taken at primary tumor resection. No cell sorting; template was whole RNA from tumor, lung tissue or PBMC. Findings and caveats of the study: The study found that expanded intratumoral alpha and beta TCR counts tracked tumor mutation counts.

The TCR comes from a male donor with early-stage non-small cell lung cancer. The sample in question was lung tumor tissue, obtained at surgery. The chain carries TRBV7-8 and TRBJ2-7; the match to TRBD2 covers 15 bases. The CDR3 nucleotides are TGTGCCAGCACCGACCCCCGGACTAGCGGGGGGGAGTACTCAAACTACGAGCAGTACTTC. It specifies CASTDPRTSGGEYSNYEQYF.